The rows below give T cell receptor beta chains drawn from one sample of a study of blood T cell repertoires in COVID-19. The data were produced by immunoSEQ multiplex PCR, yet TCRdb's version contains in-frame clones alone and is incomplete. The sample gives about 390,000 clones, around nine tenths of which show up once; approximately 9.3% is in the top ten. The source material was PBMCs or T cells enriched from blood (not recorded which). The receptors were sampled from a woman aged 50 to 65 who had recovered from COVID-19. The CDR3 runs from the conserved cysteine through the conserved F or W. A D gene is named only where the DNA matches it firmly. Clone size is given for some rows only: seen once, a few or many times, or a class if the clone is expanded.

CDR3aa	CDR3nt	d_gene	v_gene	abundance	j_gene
CASRAQGAAGNTIYF	TGTGCCAGCAGGGCACAGGGTGCGGCTGGAAACACCATATATTTT	.	TRBV2	.	TRBJ1-3
CASSEVLGQGGEKLFF	TGTGCCAGCAGTGAAGTTTTGGGACAGGGGGGAGAAAAACTGTTTTTT	TRBD1	TRBV2	.	TRBJ1-4
CAAGLAFHTQYF	TGTGCAGCGGGACTAGCCTTTCATACGCAGTATTTT	TRBD2	TRBV12-3/TRBV12-4	.	TRBJ2-3
CASSLADTQYF	TGTGCCAGCAGCCTAGCAGATACGCAGTATTTT	.	TRBV5-4	.	TRBJ2-3
CASSLDSGYHEQFF	TGTGCCAGCAGCTTAGATTCAGGGTACCATGAGCAGTTCTTC	.	TRBV11-3	.	TRBJ2-1
CASSSGFFDNSPLHF	TGTGCCAGCAGCTCAGGGTTTTTCGATAATTCACCCCTCCACTTT	.	TRBV5-5	.	TRBJ1-6
CATSRGGGMDQPQHF	TGTGCCACCAGCAGAGGGGGGGGGATGGATCAGCCCCAGCATTTT	.	TRBV15	.	TRBJ1-5
CASSSLPDRDNQPQHF	TGTGCCAGCAGCTCACTCCCCGACAGGGACAATCAGCCCCAGCATTTT	TRBD1	TRBV7-9	.	TRBJ1-5
CASSSPTPGNTEAFF	TGTGCCAGCAGTTCGCCTACCCCAGGGAACACTGAAGCTTTCTTT	.	TRBV28	few	TRBJ1-1
CASSTGQGYSPLHF	TGCGCCAGCAGCACGGGACAGGGCTATTCACCCCTCCACTTT	TRBD1	TRBV5-1	.	TRBJ1-6
CASSTVGSGANVLTF	TGTGCCAGCAGTACCGTCGGCTCTGGGGCCAACGTCCTGACTTTC	.	TRBV28	.	TRBJ2-6